These T cell receptor beta chains were read from a single sample in a study of blood T cell repertoires in COVID-19. TCRdb's copy holds only in-frame clones and misses some; the assay was immunoSEQ multiplex PCR. The sample carries 40,000 to 50,000 clones, 79% recorded once. What was sequenced was peripheral blood. The receptors stem from a man between 65 and 80 years old with acute or convalescent COVID-19. Each CDR3 is given with its conserved first and last residue. D genes are given only for firm matches. Only some rows state a clone size, as once, few, many or a class for expanded clones.

D: TRBD2; size: once; J: TRBJ2-3; V: TRBV5-4; DNA: TGTGCCAGCAGCTTGGCGGGAGGGCGAACAGATACGCAGTATTTT; CDR3: CASSLAGGRTDTQYF
D: TRBD1; size: NA; J: TRBJ1-3; V: TRBV20-1; DNA: TGCAGTGCTAGTTCCATCTTCGGGCAGGGGGTAGGAAACACCATATATTTT; CDR3: CSASSIFGQGVGNTIYF
D: NA; size: NA; J: TRBJ2-3; V: TRBV28; DNA: TGTGCCAGCAGTTTCTCCGGGCCGGGGGATACGCAGTATTTT; CDR3: CASSFSGPGDTQYF
D: TRBD1; size: few; J: TRBJ1-6; V: TRBV5-8; DNA: TGTGCCAGCAGCTTAGGACAGGCCGATTCACCCCTCCACTTT; CDR3: CASSLGQADSPLHF
D: NA; size: NA; J: TRBJ2-1; V: TRBV9; DNA: TGTGCCAGCAGCGTAGTAACAGGGAGGGGTGAGCAGTTCTTC; CDR3: CASSVVTGRGEQFF
D: NA; size: NA; J: TRBJ1-1; V: TRBV4-1; DNA: TGCGCCAGCAGTTTTAGGGGGTCTGAAGCTTTCTTT; CDR3: CASSFRGSEAFF
D: TRBD1; size: NA; J: TRBJ1-2; V: TRBV7-8; DNA: TGTGCCAGCAGCCCTAGGACAGGGGGCTTGTATGGCTACACCTTC; CDR3: CASSPRTGGLYGYTF
D: NA; size: NA; J: TRBJ2-1; V: TRBV20-1; DNA: TGCAGTGCTAGTCCTGTCTACAATGAGCAGTTCTTC; CDR3: CSASPVYNEQFF
D: TRBD1; size: NA; J: TRBJ2-1; V: TRBV11-2; DNA: TGTGCCAGCAGCCTAGGACAGGGGTTATCGTATGAGCAGTTCTTC; CDR3: CASSLGQGLSYEQFF
D: TRBD2; size: NA; J: TRBJ2-5; V: TRBV19; DNA: TGTGCCAGTAGAGGATTGGGGGGGGAGACCCAGTACTTC; CDR3: CASRGLGGETQYF
D: NA; size: NA; J: TRBJ2-2; V: TRBV7-9; DNA: TGTGCCAGCAGCGAGGGATATGAAGGTGGGGAGCTGTTTTTT; CDR3: CASSEGYEGGELFF
D: TRBD1; size: NA; J: TRBJ2-7; V: TRBV7-6; DNA: TGTGCCAGCAGTCTACAGACAGGGGGCTACGAGCAGTACTTC; CDR3: CASSLQTGGYEQYF
D: TRBD1; size: NA; J: TRBJ1-1; V: TRBV5-1; DNA: TGCGCCAGCAGCTCCAACCCAGGGGGACTGTCAAACACTGAAGCTTTCTTT; CDR3: CASSSNPGGLSNTEAFF
D: TRBD1; size: NA; J: TRBJ2-2; V: TRBV5-1; DNA: TGCGCCAGCATAAAGACGACAGGGCTTAACACCGGGGAGCTGTTTTTT; CDR3: CASIKTTGLNTGELFF
D: NA; size: NA; J: TRBJ2-3; V: TRBV5-1; DNA: TGCGCCAGCAGCTTGGGCGGGGGCCGCACAGATACGCAGTATTTT; CDR3: CASSLGGGRTDTQYF
D: NA; size: NA; J: TRBJ1-2; V: TRBV12-3/TRBV12-4; DNA: TGTGCCAGCAGTAAGACAGCGACCTATGGCTACACCTTC; CDR3: CASSKTATYGYTF
D: TRBD1; size: NA; J: TRBJ2-3; V: TRBV4-2; DNA: TGTGCCAGCAGCCAAGGTCGGGTCAGGGGGCCAGATACGCAGTATTTT; CDR3: CASSQGRVRGPDTQYF
D: TRBD1; size: NA; J: TRBJ2-1; V: TRBV19; DNA: TGTGCCAGTAGTTGGGACAGGGGACAGGACGAGCAGTTCTTC; CDR3: CASSWDRGQDEQFF
D: NA; size: NA; J: TRBJ1-2; V: TRBV19; DNA: TGTGCCACCGCCGACAACCTCTATGGCTACACCTTC; CDR3: CATADNLYGYTF
D: NA; size: NA; J: TRBJ1-6; V: TRBV27; DNA: TGTGCCAGCAGTTTAACATGGAGCTCCTATAATTCACCCCTCCACTTT; CDR3: CASSLTWSSYNSPLHF
D: TRBD1; size: NA; J: TRBJ1-1; V: TRBV28; DNA: TGTGCCAGCAGTTTTACAGGGGTGAACACTGAAGCTTTCTTT; CDR3: CASSFTGVNTEAFF
D: TRBD2; size: NA; J: TRBJ2-7; V: TRBV27; DNA: TGTGCCAGCAGTTCAGAACGGGGGGGCTCCTACGAGCAGTACTTC; CDR3: CASSSERGGSYEQYF
D: NA; size: NA; J: TRBJ2-7; V: TRBV5-4; DNA: TGTGCCAGCAGCTTGGCGGGAGTCCCCTACGAGCAGTACTTC; CDR3: CASSLAGVPYEQYF
D: TRBD1; size: NA; J: TRBJ1-1; V: TRBV18; DNA: TGTGCCAGCTCCTCAGACAGGGACACTGAAGCTTTCTTT; CDR3: CASSSDRDTEAFF
D: NA; size: NA; J: TRBJ2-5; V: TRBV7-2; DNA: TGTGCCAGCAGCTTTAACGGGATCCAAGAGACCCAGTACTTC; CDR3: CASSFNGIQETQYF
D: NA; size: NA; J: TRBJ2-7; V: TRBV3-1/TRBV3-2; DNA: TGTGCCAGCAGTCTACGGGGCCAGGGGGGCTACGAGCAGTACTTC; CDR3: CASSLRGQGGYEQYF
D: TRBD1; size: NA; J: TRBJ2-6; V: TRBV5-1; DNA: TGCGCCAGCAGCGGAGGACAGGGTGGGGCCAACGTCCTGACTTTC; CDR3: CASSGGQGGANVLTF
D: NA; size: NA; J: TRBJ2-7; V: TRBV19; DNA: TGTGCCAGTAGTATTCCAGGGCTCGCCTACGAGCAGTACTTC; CDR3: CASSIPGLAYEQYF
D: NA; size: NA; J: TRBJ2-7; V: TRBV7-2; DNA: TGTGCCAGCAGCTTAGCCAGCGGCGAGCAGTACTTC; CDR3: CASSLASGEQYF
D: TRBD1; size: once; J: TRBJ2-7; V: TRBV5-1; DNA: TGCGCCAGCAGCTTGGCTTTAGCAGGGGGCGAGCAGTACTTC; CDR3: CASSLALAGGEQYF
D: NA; size: once; J: TRBJ2-3; V: TRBV3-1/TRBV3-2; DNA: TGTGCCAGCAGCCAAGTGGGTCAGGGTACGCAGTATTTT; CDR3: CASSQVGQGTQYF
D: TRBD1; size: NA; J: TRBJ1-1; V: TRBV11-2; DNA: TGTGCCAGCAGCGGAGGACAGGGGACGGACACTGAAGCTTTCTTT; CDR3: CASSGGQGTDTEAFF
D: TRBD1; size: many; J: TRBJ2-2; V: TRBV7-8; DNA: TGTGCCAGCAGTAGTACAGGGGCATTGACCGGGGAGCTGTTTTTT; CDR3: CASSSTGALTGELFF
D: NA; size: NA; J: TRBJ2-1; V: TRBV10-3; DNA: TGTGCCATCAGTGAGTCGACTCGGTGGTACCTTAACTCCTACAATGAGCAGTTCTTC; CDR3: CAISESTRWYLNSYNEQFF
D: TRBD2; size: NA; J: TRBJ2-1; V: TRBV11-1; DNA: TGTGCCAGCAGCTTAAGCGGGATCTACAATGAGCAGTTCTTC; CDR3: CASSLSGIYNEQFF
D: TRBD2; size: NA; J: TRBJ2-7; V: TRBV7-6; DNA: TGTGCCAGCAGCGGAGGGACTAGCGGGAACCACGAGCAGTACTTC; CDR3: CASSGGTSGNHEQYF
D: NA; size: NA; J: TRBJ1-2; V: TRBV4-2; DNA: TGTGCCAGCAGCCAAGAGTACAGGGAGAGGTATGGCTACACCTTC; CDR3: CASSQEYRERYGYTF
D: NA; size: NA; J: TRBJ2-3; V: TRBV3-1/TRBV3-2; DNA: TGTGCCAGCAGCCAAGGGAGAAGCTCTAGCACAGATACGCAGTATTTT; CDR3: CASSQGRSSSTDTQYF
D: NA; size: NA; J: TRBJ2-2; V: TRBV5-1; DNA: TGCGCCAGCAGCTTGGGGGGGGCGAACACCGGGGAGCTGTTTTTT; CDR3: CASSLGGANTGELFF
D: TRBD1; size: NA; J: TRBJ1-2; V: TRBV16; DNA: TGTGCCAGCAGCCAAAGCGGGGGGGACAGAACCACCTTC; CDR3: CASSQSGGDRTTF